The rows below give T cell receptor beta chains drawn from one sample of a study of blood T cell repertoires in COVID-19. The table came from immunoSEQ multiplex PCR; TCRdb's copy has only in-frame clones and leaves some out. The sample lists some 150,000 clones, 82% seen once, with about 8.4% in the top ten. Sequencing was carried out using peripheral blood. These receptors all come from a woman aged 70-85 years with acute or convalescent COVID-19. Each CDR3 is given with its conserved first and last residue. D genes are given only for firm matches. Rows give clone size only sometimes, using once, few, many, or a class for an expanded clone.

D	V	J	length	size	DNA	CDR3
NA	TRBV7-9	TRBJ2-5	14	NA	TGTGCCAGCAGCGTTGGATGGGGAGGCGAGACCCAGTACTTC	CASSVGWGGETQYF
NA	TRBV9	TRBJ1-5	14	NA	TGTGCCAGCAGCGTAAGCCCCAATTTACTTCCCCAGCATTTT	CASSVSPNLLPQHF
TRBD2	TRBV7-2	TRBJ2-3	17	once	TGTGCCAGCAGCTTAGGCGTACTAGCGGGAGCCCCAGATACGCAGTATTTT	CASSLGVLAGAPDTQYF
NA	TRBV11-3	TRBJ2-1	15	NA	TGTGCCAGCAGCTTAAGTTCCGGACAGTACAATGAGCAGTTCTTC	CASSLSSGQYNEQFF
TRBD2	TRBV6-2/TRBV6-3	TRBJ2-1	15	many	TGTGCCAGCAGCGCCCTAGCGGGGGGGCGGAATGAGCAGTTCTTC	CASSALAGGRNEQFF
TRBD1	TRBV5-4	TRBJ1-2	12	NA	TGTGCCAGCAACGCAGGGGGTCGGGGCTACACCTTC	CASNAGGRGYTF
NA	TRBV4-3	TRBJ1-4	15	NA	TGCGCCAGCAGCCAAGTGCCTTCCACTAGGGAAAAACTGTTTTTT	CASSQVPSTREKLFF
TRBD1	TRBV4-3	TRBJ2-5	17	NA	TGCGCCAGCAGCCAAGATTTGGGACAGGGGTATGAGGGGACCCAGTACTTC	CASSQDLGQGYEGTQYF
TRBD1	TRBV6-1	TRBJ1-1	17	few	TGTGCCAGCAGTGAAAAACTTTCGGGACAGGTTGACACTGAAGCTTTCTTT	CASSEKLSGQVDTEAFF
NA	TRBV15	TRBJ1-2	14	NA	TGTGCCACCAGCACAAATACAGGGCCCGATGGCTACACCTTC	CATSTNTGPDGYTF
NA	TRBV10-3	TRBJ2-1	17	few	TGTGCCATCAGAAACATTGGGGCCGGCAGCTCCTACAATGAGCAGTTCTTC	CAIRNIGAGSSYNEQFF
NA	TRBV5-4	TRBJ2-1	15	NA	TGTGCCAGCAGCCAATTCGACAGGCCCTACAATGAGCAGTTCTTC	CASSQFDRPYNEQFF
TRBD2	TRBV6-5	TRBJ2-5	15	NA	TGTGCCAGCAGCACCGGTCGGGGGGTAGGGGAGACCCAGTACTTC	CASSTGRGVGETQYF
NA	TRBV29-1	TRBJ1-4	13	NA	TGCAGCGTTGTTCCGCGTTCTAATGAAAAACTGTTTTTT	CSVVPRSNEKLFF
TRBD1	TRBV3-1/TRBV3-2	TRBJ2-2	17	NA	TGTGCCAGCAGCACCCCGGGACAGGCCGCGAACACCGGGGAGCTGTTTTTT	CASSTPGQAANTGELFF
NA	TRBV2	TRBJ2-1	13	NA	TGTGCCAGCAGCCGGGACAACTACAATGAGCAGTTCTTC	CASSRDNYNEQFF
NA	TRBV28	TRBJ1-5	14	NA	TGTGCCAGCAGGGAGGGAAATAGCAATCAGCCCCAGCATTTT	CASREGNSNQPQHF
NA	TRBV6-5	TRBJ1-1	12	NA	TGTGCCAGCGGGGGGGGTAACACTGAAGCTTTCTTT	CASGGGNTEAFF